One sample yielded the 32 T cell receptor beta chains listed below, sequenced in a study of T cell responses to AZD1222 COVID-19 vaccine. The method was immunoSEQ multiplex PCR; TCRdb's version includes in-frame clones alone and lacks a portion of them. The sample contains about 150,000 clones, about 88% of which appear only once. The sequencing here drew on peripheral blood, taken on day 0 of AZD1222 vaccination. The receptors were sampled from an adult in good health.

Only one count was recorded for this clone. The rearrangement uses TRBV6-5 and TRBJ1-4, with no clear D. CDR3 size: 15 residues. Per the germline V gene, CDR1 is MNHEY and CDR2 is SVGAGI. The V end lost 6 bases, the J end lost 3 bases, and 14 bases lay between the germline ends. DNA for the CDR3: TGTGCCAGCAGGGAGGTTAGGGCATCTAATGAAAAACTGTTTTTT. Translation: CASREVRASNEKLFF.

The V gene is TRBV21-1, the J gene TRBJ1-2; no DNA check was done on the table's D call, TRBD1. TRBV21-1 counts as a pseudogene. The CDR3 length is 11 residues. The CDR3 region is CARQGEHGYTF. The CDR3 DNA follows: TGTGCCAGACAGGGGGAGCATGGCTACACCTTC.

This clone was counted once. The V call is TRBV3-1 (or the pseudogene TRBV3-2), the J call TRBJ2-7; TRBD2 matches 8 bases. This CDR3 has 15 amino acids. Germline V lookup: CDR1 LGHDT, CDR2 YNNKEL (reference sequence). The V segment lost 0 bases and the J segment 6 bases; nucleotides outside the gene matches: 7. Here the CDR3 reads CASSQESSGRSEQYF. In DNA form, the CDR3 reads TGTGCCAGCAGCCAAGAATCCAGCGGGAGAAGCGAGCAGTACTTC.

The chain has TRBV9 and TRBJ1-2; D is perhaps TRBD1 (6 bases). The CDR3 spans 12 residues. Germline loops: CDR1 SGDLS, CDR2 YYNGEE. V dropped 4 bases and J dropped 8 bases, with 12 bases sitting between them. The CDR3, as DNA: TGTGCCAGCAGCCCACAGGGTTCCGGCTACACCTTC. This encodes CASSPQGSGYTF. Based on the CDR3 plus reference TRBV9 and TRBJ1-2, the full variable domain is DSGVTQTPKHLITATGQRVTLRCSPRSGDLSVYWYQQSLDQGLQFLIQYYNGEERAKGNILERFSAQQFPDLHSELNLSSLELGDSALYFCASSPQGSGYTFGSGTRLTVV.

Of note for this clone: This same CDR3 is encoded by further DNA sequences in the sample. CDR3 loop: CASSLGTVNTEAFF. The CDR3 region has the DNA TGTGCCAGCAGCTTAGGGACAGTGAACACTGAAGCTTTCTTT. The V gene is TRBV7-9, the J gene TRBJ1-1, with D perhaps matching TRBD1 (6 bases). CDR1 SEHNR and CDR2 FQNEAQ come from the germline V gene (reference sequence). The CDR3 spans 14 residues. V dropped 1 base and J dropped 0 bases, with 6 bases sitting between them.

The chain employs TRBV18 and TRBJ1-1; D not certain. V lost 0 bases and J 4 bases, leaving 15 bases between the germline ends. This CDR3 contains 16 residues. Germline loops: CDR1 KGHSH, CDR2 LQKENI. In DNA, the CDR3 is TGTGCCAGCTCACCACCGTATCCCGCTATCGGCACTGAAGCTTTCTTT. It yields the protein CASSPPYPAIGTEAFF.

This chain links TRBV7-9 with TRBJ2-7, with TRBD1 matching over 8 bases. The CDR3 has 15 amino acids. Germline V gives CDR1 SEHNR, CDR2 FQNEAQ (reference sequence). V lost 5 bases, J lost 6 bases, and 12 bases stayed unmatched. CDR3 amino acids: CASSPRTGSKFEQYF. CDR3 sequence (DNA): TGTGCCAGCAGCCCCAGGACAGGGTCTAAGTTCGAGCAGTACTTC.

The chain is built from TRBV18 and TRBJ2-1; 14 bases map to TRBD2. In germline, CDR1 is KGHSH, CDR2 LQKENI. This CDR3 is 17 amino acids long. The V gene end was trimmed by 3 bases and the J gene end by 7 bases; junction bases not matched to a gene: 8. In DNA, the CDR3 is TGTGCCAGCTCACCCAGACTAGCGGGGGGGCCGCTGAATGAGCAGTTCTTC. Translating gives CASSPRLAGGPLNEQFF.

V usage is TRBV2 and J usage is TRBJ1-2; TRBD1 aligns across 7 bases. Germline V lookup: CDR1 SNHLY, CDR2 FYNNEI. This CDR3 spans 13 amino acids. V was clipped by 6 bases and J by 2 bases; unmatched bases: 3. In DNA, the CDR3 is TGTGCCAGCAGGACGACAGGGAACTATGGCTACACCTTC. It yields the protein CASRTTGNYGYTF.

This clone was picked up one time. This chain links TRBV5-1 with TRBJ2-7; 10 nucleotides match TRBD2. Trimming at V came to 0 bases and at J to 5 bases, leaving 8 bases not matched to a gene. The CDR3 covers 16 residues. Germline loops: CDR1 SGHRS, CDR2 YFSETQ. CDR3 sequence reads: CASSLGAGGYKDEQYF. CDR3 in DNA: TGCGCCAGCAGCTTGGGAGCGGGAGGGTACAAGGACGAGCAGTACTTC.

V gene TRBV28 combines with J gene TRBJ1-5, with D maybe TRBD1 (5 bases). The CDR3 is made up of 15 amino acids. Germline values: CDR1 MDHEN, CDR2 SYDVKM. V dropped 1 base and J dropped 5 bases, with 12 bases sitting between them. Here the CDR3 DNA reads TGTGCCAGCAGTTTATTTGGCAGGGATGATCAGCCCCAGCATTTT. Its translation is CASSLFGRDDQPQHF.

The rearrangement links TRBV14 to TRBJ1-2; no clear D gene. Germline CDR1 and CDR2: SGHDN and FVKESK. Deletions cut 5 bases from V and 0 bases from J, with 16 bases between. There are 16 residues in the CDR3. CDR3 bases: TGTGCCAGCAGCGAAGGTGTGTACCGACCTAACTATGGCTACACCTTC. This gives the protein CASSEGVYRPNYGYTF.

CDR3 sequence: CASSLIPGDRASFRTNEKLFF. DNA of the CDR3: TGTGCCAGCAGCTTAATCCCGGGAGACAGGGCTTCATTCCGAACTAATGAAAAACTGTTTTTT. The V and J genes are TRBV7-8 and TRBJ1-4; 7 bases align to TRBD1. Per the germline V gene, CDR1 is SGHVS and CDR2 is FQNEAQ. Germline trimming cut 2 bases from V and 1 base from J; bases unmatched to any gene: 19. The CDR3 has 21 amino acids.

The chain links TRBV7-3 to TRBJ1-2; D is possibly TRBD1 (5 bases). CDR1 and CDR2 (germline): SGHTA, FQGTGA. Trimming took off 5 bases at V and 2 bases at J, with 12 bases between the two ends. CDR3 length: 14 amino acids. The DNA for the CDR3 is TGTGCCAGCAGCCCCCGAGCAGGGAACTATGGCTACACCTTC. The encoded protein is CASSPRAGNYGYTF. Supplemented by reference TRBV7-3 and TRBJ1-2, the full variable domain reads GAGVSQTPSNKVTEKGKYVELRCDPISGHTALYWYRQSLGQGPEFLIYFQGTGAADDSGLPNDRFFAVRPEGSVSTLKIQRTERGDSAVYLCASSPRAGNYGYTFGSGTRLTVV.

DNA of the CDR3: TGTGCCAGCAGCCACCTGGTCCTGAGGGACACTGAAGCTTTCTTT. This codes for CASSHLVLRDTEAFF. The chain uses TRBV14 and TRBJ1-1; D remains unclear. CDR1 is SGHDN, CDR2 FVKESK, per germline. The CDR3 is 15 residues long. Trimming shortened V by 3 bases and J by 3 bases, and 14 bases separated the two germline ends.

This clone was observed once. The chain links TRBV2 to TRBJ2-4, with 8 nucleotides matching TRBD1. Unmatched junction bases numbered 9, after V lost 5 bases and J lost 6 bases. In germline, CDR1 is SNHLY, CDR2 FYNNEI. This CDR3 has 15 residues. The DNA of the CDR3 is TGTGCCAGCAGTTTTCAGGGGGCGCGCGGAAACATTCAGTACTTC. Translation: CASSFQGARGNIQYF.

CDR3 protein: CASSFGGANQPQHF. For the CDR3, the DNA is TGTGCCAGCAGCTTCGGAGGGGCAAATCAGCCCCAGCATTTT. This sequence joins TRBV5-6 and TRBJ1-5; weak D call: TRBD1 (5 bases). Germline assignment: CDR1 SGHDT and CDR2 YYEEEE. The V end was cut by 2 bases, the J end by 4 bases, with 10 bases between. This CDR3 region has 14 residues.

The chain links TRBV5-4 to TRBJ2-3; D unresolved. V lost 2 bases and J 6 bases, leaving 13 bases between the germline ends. The V gene's germline CDR1 is SGHNT and CDR2 YYREEE (reference sequence). This CDR3 is 14 amino acids long. The CDR3 DNA reads as TGTGCCAGCAGCTTTACCCCGGTAGGGGATACGCAGTATTTT. Protein sequence: CASSFTPVGDTQYF.

The genes are TRBV7-8 and TRBJ1-1; D remains ambiguous. The CDR3 has 15 amino acids. The V gene's germline CDR1 is SGHVS and CDR2 FQNEAQ. V lost 1 base and J lost 7, with 16 bases in between. The CDR3 is CASSLVSGFSIEAFF. In DNA, the CDR3 is TGTGCCAGCAGCTTAGTTTCGGGATTTTCGATTGAAGCTTTCTTT.

The chain joins TRBV24-1 to TRBJ2-7, with 12 bases lining up with TRBD1. The CDR3 totals 16 residues. In germline, CDR1 is KGHDR, CDR2 SFDVKD. Trimming took 0 bases from V and 3 from J; bases not matched to a gene: 2. The CDR3 spells CATSDLGDRGHYEQYF. The CDR3 bases are TGTGCCACCAGTGATTTGGGGGACAGGGGGCACTACGAGCAGTACTTC.

Points on this clone: The CDR3 end shows no conserved phenylalanine or tryptophan, and so a read error is likely. The rearrangement links TRBV27 to TRBJ1-2; 7 nucleotides line up with TRBD1. Germline assignment: CDR1 MNHEY and CDR2 SMNVEV (reference sequence). The CDR3 has 18 residues. J was trimmed by 4 bases and V by 0 bases; bases with no gene match: 14. The CDR3 DNA is TGTGCCAGCAGTTTATCACAACCCCCAGGGGGAAGGGGCTATGGCTACACCCTC. It specifies CASSLSQPPGGRGYGYTL.

The chain couples TRBV18 to TRBJ1-2; D might be TRBD1 (5 bases). Trimming pared 4 bases from V and 2 bases from J, leaving 5 bases between. The CDR3 consists of 12 residues. In germline, CDR1 is KGHSH, CDR2 LQKENI. The DNA of the CDR3 is TGTGCCAGCTCACGGGGGAACTATGGCTACACCTTC. This sequence encodes CASSRGNYGYTF.

This clone was counted a few times. The genes are TRBV3-1 (or the pseudogene TRBV3-2) and TRBJ1-6; D remains unclear. V lost 3 bases, J lost 2 bases, and 14 bases lay in between. The CDR3 spans 17 residues. Looked up from germline, CDR1 is LGHDT and CDR2 is YNNKEL (reference sequence). The CDR3 DNA is TGTGCCAGCAGCCAGGTTCCCGGCAGGACCTATAATTCACCCCTCCACTTT. Protein sequence: CASSQVPGRTYNSPLHF.

CDR3 protein: CASTSDPTSSYEQYF. CDR3 sequence (DNA): TGCGCCAGCACCTCGGATCCAACGAGCTCCTACGAGCAGTACTTC. V usage is TRBV5-1 and J usage is TRBJ2-7; D is ambiguous. The CDR3 is 15 amino acids. Trimming took off 6 bases at V and 0 bases at J, with 16 bases between the two ends. Per the germline V gene, CDR1 is SGHRS and CDR2 is YFSETQ.

The chain recombines TRBV30 with TRBJ1-5; the D gene is possibly TRBD1 (6 bases). The CDR3 consists of 16 residues. The V gene's germline CDR1 is GTSNPN and CDR2 SVGIG (reference sequence). With 2 bases removed from V and 5 bases from J, the gap between germline ends came to 19 bases. The DNA of the CDR3 is TGTGCCTGGAGTTCTACAGGGAGGGGAGGGGATCAGCCCCAGCATTTT. Translated, it gives CAWSSTGRGGDQPQHF.

The V and J genes are TRBV5-1 and TRBJ1-2; TRBD1 might be the D (5 bases). CDR1 is SGHRS and CDR2 is YFSETQ in the germline V gene. Deletions cut 2 bases from V and 2 bases from J, with 22 bases between. This CDR3 is 18 amino acids long. The CDR3 region is CASSLRQTGVRLNYGYTF. In nucleotides, the CDR3 is TGCGCCAGCAGCTTACGACAGACGGGGGTGAGGCTGAACTATGGCTACACCTTC.

The chain links TRBV28 to TRBJ2-3, with D perhaps matching TRBD1 or TRBD2 (6 bases each). This CDR3 has 14 residues. Trimming shortened V by 10 bases and J by 3 bases, and 17 bases separated the two germline ends. Per the germline V gene, CDR1 is MDHEN and CDR2 is SYDVKM. CDR3 loop: CATEGERATDTQYF. For the CDR3, the DNA is TGTGCCACCGAGGGGGAGCGGGCTACAGATACGCAGTATTTT.

J is TRBJ2-4 and V is TRBV5-1, with D perhaps matching TRBD1 or TRBD2 (7 bases each). The CDR3 totals 15 residues. CDR1 is SGHRS, CDR2 YFSETQ, per germline. Between the trimmed V and J ends, which lost 4 bases and 8 bases, there was a span of 19 bases. The CDR3 DNA is TGCGCCAGCAGCGACCCACAGGGGAGGGGGGACATTCAGTACTTC. It encodes CASSDPQGRGDIQYF.

This chain joins TRBV6-1 and TRBJ2-1; D may be TRBD1 or TRBD2 (6 bases each). The V gene lost 1 base and the J gene lost 1 base, with 11 bases spanning the gap. The germline V gene has CDR1 MNHNS and CDR2 SASEGT. The CDR3 is 16 residues long. The DNA for the CDR3 is TGTGCCAGCAGTGAAGTAGGGGGGATATCCTACAATGAGCAGTTCTTC. Its protein product is CASSEVGGISYNEQFF.

This clone was seen a single time. No DNA is shown, since the ends of the CDR3 on it are uncertain; the CDR3 is the one TCRdb lists. The chain couples TRBV28 to TRBJ1-2; TRBD1 is taken as the D call from the table, unchecked against the DNA. Germline CDR1 is MDHEN and CDR2 is SYDVKM. The CDR3 is made up of 15 amino acids, end residues included. CDR3 protein: CASSLFLWGQGEDTF.

The V call is TRBV28, the J call TRBJ2-7; D remains unclear. The CDR3 runs to 11 residues. The V end was cut by 10 bases, the J end by 1 base, with 8 bases between. Germline loops: CDR1 MDHEN, CDR2 SYDVKM. In nucleotides, the CDR3 is TGTGCCACCGGGCAGTCCTACGAGCAGTACTTC. It translates to CATGQSYEQYF.

This chain connects TRBV5-1 to TRBJ1-1, with D maybe TRBD1 (6 bases). Between the trimmed V and J ends, which lost 0 bases and 4 bases, there was a span of 10 bases. The CDR3 runs to 14 residues. Per germline, CDR1 SGHRS and CDR2 YFSETQ. The CDR3 protein is CASSLEGDVTEAFF. The CDR3 DNA is TGCGCCAGCAGCTTGGAGGGGGATGTCACTGAAGCTTTCTTT.